This T cell receptor (beta chain) emerged from a study of CD8 T cells in ankylosing spondylitis. There are 16 residues in the CDR3. CDR1 is SGDLS, CDR2 YYNGEE, per germline. Trimming removed 0 bases from V and 5 bases from J, with 17 bases in between. TCRdb used MiXCR to reprocess the 5' RACE reads, holding one entry per CDR3 protein. Among a few hundred thousand distinct CDR3 sequences listed, over 15% were seen once. The receptor was isolated from a male donor with ankylosing spondylitis or in good health (not recorded which). The chain carries TRBV9 and TRBJ2-5, with D perhaps matching TRBD1 or TRBD2 (6 bases each). The sequencing input was blood, either unsorted or a sorted T cell fraction (not recorded which). The CDR3 region has the DNA TGTGCCAGCAGCGTAGACGGGGGCCTCTCAGCCGAGACCCAGTACTTC. It translates to CASSVDGGLSAETQYF.